A single sample gave rise to the 3 T cell receptor beta chains below, sequenced in a study of siplizumab effects on memory and regulatory T cells. The method was immunoSEQ multiplex PCR; TCRdb's version includes in-frame clones alone and lacks a portion of them. This sample carries tens of thousands of clones, roughly nine tenths of them seen once, and the ten largest clones take around 28%. Sequences were obtained from CD8+ T cells sorted from blood. These receptors all come from a human donor in good health.

This chain uses TRBV5-8 with TRBJ1-1; no clear D gene. The V end lost 4 bases, the J end lost 1 base, and 8 bases lay between the germline ends. The CDR3 loop spans 13 amino acids. Germline V gene sequence: CDR1 SGHTS, CDR2 YDEGEE. The CDR3 DNA is TGTGCCAGCAGCGTCCGGGAGAACACTGAAGCTTTCTTT. This translates into CASSVRENTEAFF.

The chain combines TRBV9 with TRBJ2-3, with 15 positions matching TRBD2. CDR1 SGDLS and CDR2 YYNGEE come from the germline V gene. Trimming cost V 0 bases and J 2 bases; bases outside gene matches: 10. CDR3 length: 20 residues. The CDR3 loop reads CASSVGYLGLAGGLTDTQYF. DNA for the CDR3: TGTGCCAGCAGCGTAGGATATTTGGGACTAGCGGGAGGACTCACAGATACGCAGTATTTT.

The chain employs TRBV6-5 and TRBJ1-1; the D gene is possibly TRBD1 (5 bases). The CDR3 has 12 amino acids. The germline CDR1 and CDR2 sequences are MNHEY and SVGAGI. V was trimmed by 5 bases and J by 7 bases, leaving 11 bases between them. The CDR3 DNA sequence: TGTGCCAGCAGTGAGAGGGGTAGTGAAGCTTTCTTT. Translated, it gives CASSERGSEAFF.